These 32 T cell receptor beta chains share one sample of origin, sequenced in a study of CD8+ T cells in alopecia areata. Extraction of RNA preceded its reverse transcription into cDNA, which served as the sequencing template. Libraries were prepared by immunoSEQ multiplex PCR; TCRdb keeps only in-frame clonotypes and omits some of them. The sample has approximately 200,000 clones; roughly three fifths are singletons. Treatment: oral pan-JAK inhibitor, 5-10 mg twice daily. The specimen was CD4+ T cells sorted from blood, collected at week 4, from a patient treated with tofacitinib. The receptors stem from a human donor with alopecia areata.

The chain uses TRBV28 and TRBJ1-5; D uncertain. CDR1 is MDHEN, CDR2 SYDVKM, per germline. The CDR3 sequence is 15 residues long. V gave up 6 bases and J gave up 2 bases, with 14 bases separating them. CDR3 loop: CASRPKPSRNQPQHF. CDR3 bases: TGTGCCAGCAGACCGAAACCAAGCCGCAATCAGCCCCAGCATTTT.

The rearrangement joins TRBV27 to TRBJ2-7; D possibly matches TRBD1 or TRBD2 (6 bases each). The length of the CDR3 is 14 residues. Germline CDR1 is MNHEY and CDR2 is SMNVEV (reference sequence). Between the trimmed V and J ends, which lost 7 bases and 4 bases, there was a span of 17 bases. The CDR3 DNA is TGTGCCAGCACTCCGGGTCGGGGGCAGTACGAGCAGTACTTC. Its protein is CASTPGRGQYEQYF.

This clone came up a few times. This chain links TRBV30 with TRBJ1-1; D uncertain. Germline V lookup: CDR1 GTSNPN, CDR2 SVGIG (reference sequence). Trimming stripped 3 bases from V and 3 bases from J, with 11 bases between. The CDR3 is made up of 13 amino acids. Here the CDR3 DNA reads TGTGCCTGGAGCCTACTGACGGACACTGAAGCTTTCTTT. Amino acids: CAWSLLTDTEAFF.

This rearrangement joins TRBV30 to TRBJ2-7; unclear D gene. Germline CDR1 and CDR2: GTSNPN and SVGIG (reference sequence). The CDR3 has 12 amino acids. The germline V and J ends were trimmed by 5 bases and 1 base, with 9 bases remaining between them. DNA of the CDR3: TGTGCCTGGGGCAGAAGGTCCTACGAGCAGTACTTC. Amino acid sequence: CAWGRRSYEQYF.

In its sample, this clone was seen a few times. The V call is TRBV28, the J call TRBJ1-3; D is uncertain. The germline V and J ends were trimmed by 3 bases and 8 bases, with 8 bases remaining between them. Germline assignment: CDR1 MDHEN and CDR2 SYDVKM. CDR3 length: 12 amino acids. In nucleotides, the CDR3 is TGTGCCAGCAGTTTCGAGGGTTACACCATATATTTT. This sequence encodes CASSFEGYTIYF.

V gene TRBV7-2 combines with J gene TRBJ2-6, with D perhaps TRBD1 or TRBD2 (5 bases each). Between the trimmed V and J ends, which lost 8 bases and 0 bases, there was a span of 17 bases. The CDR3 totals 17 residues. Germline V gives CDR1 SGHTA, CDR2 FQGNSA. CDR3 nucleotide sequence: TGTGCCAGCGCACCCCGGGACGGCAACTCTGGGGCCAACGTCCTGACTTTC. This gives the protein CASAPRDGNSGANVLTF.

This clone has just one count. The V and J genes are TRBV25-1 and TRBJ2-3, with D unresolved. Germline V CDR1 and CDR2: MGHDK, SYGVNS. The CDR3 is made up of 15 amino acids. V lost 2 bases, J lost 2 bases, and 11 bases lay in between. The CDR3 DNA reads TGTGCCAGCAGTGAAGGGCAAACTTTCACAGATACGCAGTATTTT. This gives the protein CASSEGQTFTDTQYF. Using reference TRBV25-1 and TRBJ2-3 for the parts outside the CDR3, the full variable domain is EADIYQTPRYLVIGTGKKITLECSQTMGHDKMYWYQQDPGMELHLIHYSYGVNSTEKGDLSSESTVSRIRTEHFPLTLESARPSHTSQYLCASSEGQTFTDTQYFGPGTRLTVL.

The chain's CDR3 is CASSPPLGGSNTGELFF. The CDR3 DNA follows: TGTGCCAGCAGCCCCCCTCTTGGGGGATCCAACACCGGGGAGCTGTTTTTT. The V and J genes are TRBV7-2 and TRBJ2-2; D is tentatively TRBD1 or TRBD2 (5 bases each). V lost 5 bases and J lost 2, with 18 bases in between. Germline assignment: CDR1 SGHTA and CDR2 FQGNSA. This CDR3 has 17 amino acids.

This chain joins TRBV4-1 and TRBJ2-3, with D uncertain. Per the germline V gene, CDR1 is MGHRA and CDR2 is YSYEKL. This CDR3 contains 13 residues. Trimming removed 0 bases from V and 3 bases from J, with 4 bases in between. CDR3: CASSQERTDTQYF. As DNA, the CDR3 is TGCGCCAGCAGCCAAGAGCGGACAGATACGCAGTATTTT.

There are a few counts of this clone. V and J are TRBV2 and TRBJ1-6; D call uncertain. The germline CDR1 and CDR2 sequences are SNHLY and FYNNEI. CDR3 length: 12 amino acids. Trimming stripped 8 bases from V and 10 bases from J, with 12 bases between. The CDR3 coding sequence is TGTGCCAGCCTCAGACAAAGCTCACCCCTCCACTTT. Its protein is CASLRQSSPLHF. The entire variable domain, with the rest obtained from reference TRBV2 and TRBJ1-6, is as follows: EPEVTQTPSHQVTQMGQEVILRCVPISNHLYFYWYRQILGQKVEFLVSFYNNEISEKSEIFDDQFSVERPDGSNFTLKIRSTKLEDSAMYFCASLRQSSPLHFGNGTRLTVT.

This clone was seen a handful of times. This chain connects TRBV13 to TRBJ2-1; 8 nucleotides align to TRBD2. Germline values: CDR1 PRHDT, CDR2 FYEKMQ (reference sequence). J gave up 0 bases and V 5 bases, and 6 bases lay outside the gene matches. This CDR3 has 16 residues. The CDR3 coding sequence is TGTGCCAGCAGCGCCCCGGGGGGGTCCTCCTACAATGAGCAGTTCTTC. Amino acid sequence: CASSAPGGSSYNEQFF.

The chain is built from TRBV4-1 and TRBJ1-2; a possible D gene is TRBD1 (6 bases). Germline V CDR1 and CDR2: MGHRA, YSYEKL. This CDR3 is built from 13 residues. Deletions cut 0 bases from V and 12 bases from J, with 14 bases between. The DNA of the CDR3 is TGCGCCAGCAGCCAAGATCCCGACAGGCCCAACACCTTC. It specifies CASSQDPDRPNTF.

CDR3 region: CAIWGTGNTEAFF. The CDR3 bases are TGTGCCATTTGGGGGACAGGGAACACTGAAGCTTTCTTT. The chain combines TRBV10-3 with TRBJ1-1; 8 positions agree with TRBD1. J lost 1 base, V lost 9 bases, and 4 bases had no gene match. CDR1 is ENHRY, CDR2 SYGVKD, per germline. The CDR3 loop spans 13 amino acids.

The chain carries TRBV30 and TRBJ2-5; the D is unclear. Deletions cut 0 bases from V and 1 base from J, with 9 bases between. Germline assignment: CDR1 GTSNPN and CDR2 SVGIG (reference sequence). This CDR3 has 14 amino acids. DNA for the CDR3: TGTGCCTGGAGTGTACATAGGGCCCAAGAGACCCAGTACTTC. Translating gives CAWSVHRAQETQYF.

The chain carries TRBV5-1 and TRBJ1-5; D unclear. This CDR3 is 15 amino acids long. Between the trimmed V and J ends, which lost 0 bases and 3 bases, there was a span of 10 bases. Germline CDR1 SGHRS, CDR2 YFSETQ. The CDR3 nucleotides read TGCGCCAGCAGCTTGGGTCAGGCGGACAATCAGCCCCAGCATTTT. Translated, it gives CASSLGQADNQPQHF.

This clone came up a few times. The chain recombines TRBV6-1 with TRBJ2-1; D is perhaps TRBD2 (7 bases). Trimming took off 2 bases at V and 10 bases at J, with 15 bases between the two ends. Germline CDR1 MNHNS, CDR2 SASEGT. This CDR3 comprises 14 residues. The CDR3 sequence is CASSERSEGGEQFF. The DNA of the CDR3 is TGTGCCAGCAGTGAACGATCGGAGGGGGGGGAGCAGTTCTTC.

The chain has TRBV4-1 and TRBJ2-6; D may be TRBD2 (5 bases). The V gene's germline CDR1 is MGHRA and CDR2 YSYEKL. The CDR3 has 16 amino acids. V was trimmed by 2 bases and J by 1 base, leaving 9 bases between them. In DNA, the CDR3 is TGCGCCAGCAGCCAAAGGAGAGGGTCTGGGGCCAACGTCCTGACTTTC. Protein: CASSQRRGSGANVLTF.

CDR3 protein: CASSPRQGAQETQYF. CDR3 coding DNA: TGCGCCAGCAGCCCCAGACAGGGGGCCCAAGAGACCCAGTACTTC. This chain connects TRBV5-1 to TRBJ2-5; the match to TRBD1 covers 10 bases. This CDR3 has 15 residues. Losses at the gene ends were 4 bases for V and 1 base for J; bases not matched to a gene: 4. CDR1 and CDR2 (germline): SGHRS, YFSETQ.

The CDR3 DNA is TGCAGCGTATCCGGGACAGGGGTTTACGAGCAGTACTTC. Protein product: CSVSGTGVYEQYF. The chain combines TRBV29-1 with TRBJ2-7; 10 bases align to TRBD1. The junction had 6 bases not matched to a gene; V was cut back by 6 bases and J by 4 bases. Germline V lookup: CDR1 SQVTM, CDR2 ANQGSEA. This CDR3 is 13 amino acids long.

The CDR3 nucleotides read TGTGCCAGCAGCCGAGAGCCCAGGGACAGCCGGAACACTGAAGCTTTCTTT. Its protein product is CASSREPRDSRNTEAFF. The genes are TRBV4-2 and TRBJ1-1; 7 positions agree with TRBD1. V shed 4 bases and J 1 base; nucleotides not matched to a gene: 12. The V gene's germline CDR1 is LGHNA and CDR2 YNFKEQ. The CDR3 loop spans 17 amino acids.

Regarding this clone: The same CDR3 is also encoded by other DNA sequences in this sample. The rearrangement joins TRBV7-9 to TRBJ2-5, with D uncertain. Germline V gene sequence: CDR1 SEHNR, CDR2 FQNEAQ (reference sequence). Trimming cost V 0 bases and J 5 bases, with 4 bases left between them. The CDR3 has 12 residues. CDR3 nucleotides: TGTGCCAGCAGCTTAGCGCGGGAGACCCAGTACTTC. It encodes CASSLARETQYF.

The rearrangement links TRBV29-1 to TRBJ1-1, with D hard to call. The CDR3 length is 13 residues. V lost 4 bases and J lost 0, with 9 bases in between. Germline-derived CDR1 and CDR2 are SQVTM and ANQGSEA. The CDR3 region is CSVAGLVNTEAFF. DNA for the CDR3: TGCAGCGTTGCTGGGTTGGTGAACACTGAAGCTTTCTTT.

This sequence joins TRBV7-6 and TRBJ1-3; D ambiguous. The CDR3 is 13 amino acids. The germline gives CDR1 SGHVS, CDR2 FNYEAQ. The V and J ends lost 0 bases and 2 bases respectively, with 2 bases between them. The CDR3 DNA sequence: TGTGCCAGCAGCTTAGCAGCTGGAAACACCATATATTTT. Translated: CASSLAAGNTIYF.

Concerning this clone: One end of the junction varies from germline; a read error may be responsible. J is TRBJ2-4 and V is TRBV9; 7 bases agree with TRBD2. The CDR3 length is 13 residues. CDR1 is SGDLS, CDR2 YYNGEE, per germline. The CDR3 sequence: CASSVGRENIQYF. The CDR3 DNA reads TGTGCTAGCAGCGTAGGGAGGGAGAACATTCAGTACTTC.

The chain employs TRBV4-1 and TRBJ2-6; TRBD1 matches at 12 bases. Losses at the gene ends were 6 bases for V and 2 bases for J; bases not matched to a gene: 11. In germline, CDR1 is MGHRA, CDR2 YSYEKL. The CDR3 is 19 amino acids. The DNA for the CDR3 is TGCGCCAGCAGGCAATCTACCGGGACAGGGGGCGCTGGGGCCAACGTCCTGACTTTC. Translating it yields CASRQSTGTGGAGANVLTF.

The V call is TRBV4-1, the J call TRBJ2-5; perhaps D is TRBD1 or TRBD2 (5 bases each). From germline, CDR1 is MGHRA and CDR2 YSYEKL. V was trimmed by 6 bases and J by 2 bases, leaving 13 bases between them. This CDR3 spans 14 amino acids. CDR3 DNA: TGCGCCAGCAGTCGGGACGCCCGACAAGAGACCCAGTACTTC. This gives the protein CASSRDARQETQYF.

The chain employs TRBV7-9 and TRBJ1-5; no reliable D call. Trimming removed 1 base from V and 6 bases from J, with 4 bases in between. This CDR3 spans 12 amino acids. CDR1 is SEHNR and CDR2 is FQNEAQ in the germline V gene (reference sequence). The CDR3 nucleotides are TGTGCCAGCAGCTTAGAGGGTCAGCCCCAGCATTTT. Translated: CASSLEGQPQHF.

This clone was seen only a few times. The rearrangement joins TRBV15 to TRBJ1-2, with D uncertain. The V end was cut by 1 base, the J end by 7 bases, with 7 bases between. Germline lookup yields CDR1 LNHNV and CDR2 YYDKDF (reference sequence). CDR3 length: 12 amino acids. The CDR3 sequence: CATSRVEVGYTF. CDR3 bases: TGTGCCACCAGCAGAGTCGAGGTTGGCTACACCTTC. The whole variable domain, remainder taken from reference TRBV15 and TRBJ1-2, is DAMVIQNPRYQVTQFGKPVTLSCSQTLNHNVMYWYQQKSSQAPKLLFHYYDKDFNNEADTPDNFQSRRPNTSFCFLDIRSPGLGDTAMYLCATSRVEVGYTFGSGTRLTVV.

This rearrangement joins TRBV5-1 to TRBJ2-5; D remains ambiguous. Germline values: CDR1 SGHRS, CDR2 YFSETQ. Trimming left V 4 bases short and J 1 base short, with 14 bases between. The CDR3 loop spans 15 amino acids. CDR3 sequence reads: CASSPQVDGQETQYF. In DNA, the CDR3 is TGCGCCAGCAGCCCGCAAGTGGATGGCCAAGAGACCCAGTACTTC.

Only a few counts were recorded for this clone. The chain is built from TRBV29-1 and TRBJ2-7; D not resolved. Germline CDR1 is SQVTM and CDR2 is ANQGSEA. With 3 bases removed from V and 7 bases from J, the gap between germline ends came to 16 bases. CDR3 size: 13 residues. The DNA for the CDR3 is TGCAGCGTTGAGTCGGGCAGCCTGGGAGAGCAGTACTTC. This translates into CSVESGSLGEQYF.

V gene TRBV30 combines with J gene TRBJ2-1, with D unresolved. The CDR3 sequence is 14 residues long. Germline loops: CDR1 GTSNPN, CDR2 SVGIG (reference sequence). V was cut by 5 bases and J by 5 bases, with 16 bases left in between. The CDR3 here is CAWEHGRENNEQFF. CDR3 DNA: TGTGCCTGGGAGCACGGACGAGAGAACAATGAGCAGTTCTTC.

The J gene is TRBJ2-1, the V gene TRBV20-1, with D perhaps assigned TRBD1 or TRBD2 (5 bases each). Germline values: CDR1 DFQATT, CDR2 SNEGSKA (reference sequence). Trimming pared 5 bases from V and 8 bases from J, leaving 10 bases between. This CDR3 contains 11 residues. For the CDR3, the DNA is TGCAGTGCTCCTAGGGGAGATGAGCAGTTCTTC. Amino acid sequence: CSAPRGDEQFF.